Presented here are 4 T cell receptor beta chains from one specimen sequenced in a study of blood T cell repertoires in COVID-19. Produced via immunoSEQ multiplex PCR; TCRdb's table is partial and in-frame only. The table includes about 210,000 clones, about 87% detected once. Sequenced material: PBMCs or T cells enriched from blood (not recorded which). These receptors originate from a young man with acute COVID-19.

This clone appeared a single time. The chain uses TRBV4-1 and TRBJ1-5, with a tentative D call TRBD1 (5 bases). Trimming took off 1 base at V and 1 base at J, with 14 bases between the two ends. This CDR3 is built from 17 residues. Germline-derived CDR1 and CDR2 are MGHRA and YSYEKL. In DNA, the CDR3 is TGCGCCAGCAGCCAAGCCTCGTCGACAGAAAGCAATCAGCCCCAGCATTTT. Residues: CASSQASSTESNQPQHF.

The V gene is TRBV12-3 or TRBV12-4, the J gene TRBJ2-3; TRBD2 is a possible D gene (6 bases). The V end was cut by 5 bases, the J end by 5 bases, with 11 bases between. The CDR3 has 13 amino acids. CDR3 residues: CASSHPGRDTQYF. The CDR3 region has the DNA TGTGCCAGCAGTCACCCCGGGAGAGATACGCAGTATTTT.

The chain links TRBV2 to TRBJ2-7; TRBD2 might be the D (6 bases). The CDR3 has 14 amino acids. V lost 2 bases and J lost 3, with 11 bases in between. Germline values: CDR1 SNHLY, CDR2 FYNNEI. In DNA form, the CDR3 reads TGTGCCAGCAGTGAAACTGGGGAGGACTACGAGCAGTACTTC. This sequence encodes CASSETGEDYEQYF.

The rearrangement uses TRBV6-5 and TRBJ2-2, with 10 bases that match TRBD2. This CDR3 region has 14 residues. Per the germline V gene, CDR1 is MNHEY and CDR2 is SVGAGI. J lost 5 bases, V lost 8 bases, and 5 bases had no gene match. The CDR3 protein is CASAGTSETGELFF. As DNA, the CDR3 is TGTGCCAGCGCCGGGACTAGCGAGACCGGGGAGCTGTTTTTT.